This T cell receptor beta chain was identified during a study of T cell repertoires in cytomegalovirus infection. Study-wide points: CMV carriers with the relevant HLA were identified by cumulative public TCR beta family frequency.

One entry per CDR3 protein, called by TCRdb with MiXCR from the reads. The sample has about 310,000 distinct CDR3 sequences; roughly 15% are singletons. This clonotype was detected ten times or more. Its antigen is currently unknown. CDR1 is MDHEN and CDR2 is SYDVKM in the germline V gene. The V end lost 6 bases, the J end lost 5 bases, and 21 bases lay between the germline ends. The CDR3 contains 16 residues. The source material was PBMCs. The rearrangement uses TRBV28 and TRBJ2-3; D could derive from TRBD1 or TRBD2 (7 bases each). The clonotype comes from a human donor in good health (CMV status not recorded). Some clones in this sample may be carry-over from other donors' samples. In DNA form, the CDR3 reads TGTGCCAGCAGCCTTTGGGGAACAGGGGAGGGAGATACGCAGTATTTT. Residues: CASSLWGTGEGDTQYF. The full variable domain, its missing parts supplied by reference TRBV28 and TRBJ2-3, is DVKVTQSSRYLVKRTGEKVFLECVQDMDHENMFWYRQDPGLGLRLIYFSYDVKMKEKGDIPEGYSVSREKKERFSLILESASTNQTSMYLCASSLWGTGEGDTQYFGPGTRLTVL.